Many counts were recorded for the clone carrying this T cell receptor beta chain. This record belongs to a study of T-cell reconstitution after alpha-beta-depleted transplantation in children. Unique molecular identifiers tagged the TCRbeta library. TCRdb fed the PCR reads into MiXCR, producing one record per CDR3 protein. The table lists about 400,000 distinct CDR3 sequences, about 14% of them singletons. The CDR3 has 15 amino acids. Germline-derived CDR1 and CDR2 are SGHAT and FQNNGV. J was trimmed by 3 bases and V by 3 bases; bases with no gene match: 6. The chain couples TRBV11-2 to TRBJ2-3; 7 bases align to TRBD2. The TCR comes from a human donor who donated a stem cell graft to a child with Fanconi anemia. The material was PBMCs, obtained from the stem cell graft. The CDR3 region is CASSFAGLRTDTQYF. The DNA of the CDR3 is TGTGCCAGCAGCTTCGCGGGACTAAGAACAGATACGCAGTATTTT.